Listed here is a single TCR beta chain. The antigen it binds to is not known. The record has no base qualities; no much larger clone is one base away. The entry originates in a study of vaccination effects on CD4 cells after COVID-19 (dated by TCRdb to between 2021 and 2024). Some background on the complete study: Two doses of either the BNT162b2 or the mRNA-1273 mRNA SARS-CoV-2 vaccine were administered to participants. In both COVID-19 convalescent patients and infection-naive vaccine recipients, the study compared SARS-CoV-2 spike-specific CD4+ TCR repertoires from before mRNA vaccination with those from after it. Altogether, around 9 COVID-19 convalescent patients and a few SARS-CoV-2-naive healthy vaccine recipients made up the full study. Cultures from other donors in the study were sequenced with the Oncomine TCR Beta short-read assay on an Illumina iSeq 100. What the research found in general, with its limitations: Marked clonal contraction was observed in both infection-induced and vaccine-induced clones at late post-vaccination timepoints, consistent with waning T cell responses. Among healthy vaccine recipients, nearly all vaccine-induced clones were SARS-CoV-2 mono-reactive, and just 1 of 255 was cross-reactive with common cold coronaviruses. Only a small number of convalescent patients were included, and no early post-infection timepoints were available, which limited the study.

To identify antigen-specific CD4+ T cell clonotypes by their expansion, the ViraFEST assay first stimulated PBMC with viral peptide pools and then applied TCR sequencing. After about 10 days of culture, CD4+ T cells were isolated with the EasySep CD4+ T cell isolation kit. None of the healthy vaccine recipients had a prior SARS-CoV-2 infection, which was confirmed by nucleocapsid antibody tests that came back negative both before and after vaccination. Each well held more than 1.5 million PBMC cultured in IMDM containing around 5% human AB serum, roughly 10 IU/ml IL-2 and gentamicin, along with 8 to 10 ug/ml peptides. On days 3 and 7, half of the culture medium was replaced with fresh IL-2-containing medium. Unless otherwise noted, each peptide stimulation condition was cultured in triplicate wells. PBMC were separated from whole blood using Ficoll-Paque Plus gradient centrifugation and were then either cryopreserved at -140C or used fresh. The spike proteins of SARS-CoV-2 and of the common cold coronaviruses HCoV-NL63, HCoV-OC43 and HCoV-229E were spanned by overlapping peptide pools. Genomic DNA was extracted from cultured CD4+ T cells with the QIAamp micro DNA kit.

The germline V gene encodes CDR1 PRHDT and CDR2 FYEKMQ (reference sequence). Its CDR3 holds 17 amino acids, cysteine through phenylalanine. Here the CDR3 DNA is all that survives: 51 bases in frame from base 1. The V end loses 4 bases and the J end loses 0 bases, and a stretch of 16 bases separates them. The library was produced with the immunoSEQ multiplex PCR assay. TCR beta CDR3 sequencing was performed on DNA from the cultured, isolated CD4+ T cells. The paper's processing steps were these. Non-productive TCR sequences were discarded, and reads were trimmed to the CDR3 region, with only CDR3s of 7 or more amino acids retained. The MANAFEST web app was used to pick out antigen-specific clonotypes by comparing their expansion in peptide wells with that in reference cultures. Positive clones required FDR<0.05 expansion versus reference and all other wells, odds ratio above 5, and frequency above 0.1% in two replicate wells. A clonotype was called cross-reactive if it was significantly expanded both in SARS-CoV-2 spike wells and in at least one common cold coronavirus spike condition. CDR3 similarity was assessed by Levenshtein distance with the stringdist R package, and unrooted trees were built with ape in R 3.6.1. TCRdb mirrors the immuneACCESS table, restricted to in-frame sequences. Some clones are absent from its copies; in checked studies, under half trace to an unresolved V gene, and the reason for the others is unknown. V and J calls and clone size come straight from that table; D and trimming were deduced from the DNA. The sample includes tens of thousands of clones, with 75% to 85% observed a single time. Approximately 6% of the sample is in the top ten clones.

The origin of this receptor is a human donor who received a COVID-19 vaccine. This chain is built from TRBV13 and TRBJ2-1; the D segment is perhaps TRBD1 or TRBD2, each sharing 5 matched bases. This sample comprised CD4+ T cells from PBMCs cultured with HCoV-OC43 spike peptides, obtained before COVID-19 vaccination. This specimen's cell subset or site label, interpreted: HCoV-OC43 spike overlapping peptide pool stimulation. The nucleotide sequence reads as follows: TGTGCCAGCAGCTCGACCGGGACGCGAAGCTCCTACAATGAGCAGTTCTTC. The encoded protein is CASSSTGTRSSYNEQFF.